This is a list of T cell receptor beta chains from one sample in a study of T cell responses to AZD1222 COVID-19 vaccine. Using immunoSEQ multiplex PCR, the repertoire was profiled, and TCRdb retains in-frame clones only, with some absent. The table lists around 92,000 clones, about 90% of them singletons. The sample consisted of peripheral blood, taken on day 0 of AZD1222 vaccination. All receptors derive from an adult in good health. CDR3s include the opening cysteine and the closing phenylalanine or tryptophan. A D gene is named only where the DNA matches it firmly. Not all rows give a size; the values are once, few, many and, for expanded clones, a class.

J: TRBJ1-1
D: -
V: TRBV7-2
size: once
CDR3: CASSLVAGYTEAFF
DNA: TGTGCCAGCAGCTTAGTGGCCGGTTACACTGAAGCTTTCTTT

J: TRBJ1-5
D: TRBD1
V: TRBV30
size: -
CDR3: CAWSPSSGQGYQPQHF
DNA: TGTGCCTGGTCTCCCTCCTCGGGACAGGGATATCAGCCCCAGCATTTT

J: TRBJ2-6
D: -
V: TRBV29-1
size: -
CDR3: CSVGDSYSGANVLTF
DNA: TGCAGCGTTGGGGACTCCTACTCTGGGGCCAACGTCCTGACTTTC

J: TRBJ2-7
D: -
V: TRBV5-1
size: few
CDR3: CASSLDAGWIF
DNA: TGCGCCAGCAGCTTGGATGCCGGATGGATCTTC

J: TRBJ2-5
D: TRBD2
V: TRBV19
size: -
CDR3: CASRIRGEETQYF
DNA: TGTGCCAGTAGGATTCGGGGGGAAGAGACCCAGTACTTC

J: TRBJ2-7
D: TRBD2
V: TRBV10-3
size: -
CDR3: CAIRGPGLTDEQYF
DNA: TGTGCCATCAGGGGACCGGGACTAACTGACGAGCAGTACTTC

J: TRBJ2-5
D: TRBD1
V: TRBV2
size: -
CDR3: CASRGQGETQYF
DNA: TGTGCCAGCAGAGGACAGGGAGAGACCCAGTACTTC

J: TRBJ2-1
D: -
V: TRBV28
size: -
CDR3: CASSLGVASEWVEQFF
DNA: TGTGCCAGCAGTTTAGGGGTGGCGTCCGAGTGGGTTGAGCAGTTCTTC

J: TRBJ1-1
D: TRBD1
V: TRBV7-9
size: once
CDR3: CASITDREAFF
DNA: TGTGCCAGCATCACGGACAGGGAAGCTTTCTTT

J: TRBJ1-3
D: TRBD1
V: TRBV7-9
size: -
CDR3: CASSPGQGYGNTIYF
DNA: TGTGCCAGCAGCCCGGGACAGGGGTACGGAAACACCATATATTTT

J: TRBJ2-7
D: -
V: TRBV6-5
size: -
CDR3: CASSYRDTSFYEQYF
DNA: TGTGCCAGCAGTTACAGGGACACCTCTTTCTACGAGCAGTACTTC

J: TRBJ1-6
D: -
V: TRBV28
size: -
CDR3: CACLAAGSHNSPLHF
DNA: TGTGCCTGCCTCGCTGCAGGGAGCCATAATTCACCCCTCCACTTT

J: TRBJ1-2
D: -
V: TRBV9
size: -
CDR3: CASSVADRGLSYGYTF
DNA: TGTGCCAGCAGCGTAGCGGATAGGGGACTTAGCTATGGCTACACCTTC

J: TRBJ2-1
D: TRBD1
V: TRBV7-3
size: -
CDR3: CASSPPTGGRDEQFF
DNA: TGTGCCAGCAGCCCACCGACAGGGGGCAGGGATGAGCAGTTCTTC

J: TRBJ2-7
D: -
V: TRBV6-5
size: -
CDR3: CASSASFTSPYEQYF
DNA: TGTGCCAGCAGCGCCTCCTTTACTTCACCCTACGAGCAGTACTTC

J: TRBJ2-2
D: -
V: TRBV10-3
size: -
CDR3: CATGQFNTGELFF
DNA: TGTGCCACAGGACAGTTTAACACCGGGGAGCTGTTTTTT

J: TRBJ1-4
D: -
V: TRBV4-3
size: -
CDR3: CASSQARRGQTNEKLFF
DNA: TGCGCCAGCAGCCAAGCCAGGAGGGGTCAAACTAATGAAAAACTGTTTTTT

J: TRBJ1-6
D: TRBD1
V: TRBV11-2
size: once
CDR3: CASSLARDRGPRSPLHF
DNA: TGTGCCAGCAGCTTAGCCCGGGACAGGGGGCCGCGGTCACCCCTCCACTTT

J: TRBJ1-1
D: TRBD1
V: TRBV7-9
size: -
CDR3: CASSSKQGMDTEAFF
DNA: TGTGCCAGCAGCTCGAAACAGGGGATGGACACTGAAGCTTTCTTT

J: TRBJ1-2
D: -
V: TRBV3-1/TRBV3-2
size: -
CDR3: CASSQGQDYGYTF
DNA: TGTGCCAGCAGCCAAGGGCAGGATTATGGCTACACCTTC

J: TRBJ1-2
D: TRBD1
V: TRBV4-3
size: -
CDR3: CASRTGLPNYGYTF
DNA: TGCGCCAGCAGGACAGGGCTACCTAACTATGGCTACACCTTC

J: TRBJ1-4
D: -
V: TRBV19
size: -
CDR3: CASSSHPGGEKLFF
DNA: TGTGCCAGTAGTTCGCACCCCGGAGGTGAAAAACTGTTTTTT

J: TRBJ1-1
D: -
V: TRBV6-6
size: -
CDR3: CASRRAEQGKNTEAFF
DNA: TGTGCCAGCAGAAGAGCCGAGCAGGGGAAGAACACTGAAGCTTTCTTT

J: TRBJ1-1
D: -
V: TRBV5-6
size: -
CDR3: CASSGGWANTEAFF
DNA: TGTGCCAGCAGCGGGGGGTGGGCGAACACTGAAGCTTTCTTT

J: TRBJ2-1
D: TRBD2
V: TRBV28
size: -
CDR3: CASSRLAGGYNEQFF
DNA: TGTGCCAGCAGCAGACTAGCGGGAGGGTACAATGAGCAGTTCTTC

J: TRBJ1-6
D: -
V: TRBV7-3
size: -
CDR3: CASSPRGGSPLHF
DNA: TGTGCCAGCAGCCCACGCGGGGGGTCACCCCTCCACTTT

J: TRBJ1-1
D: -
V: TRBV5-1
size: -
CDR3: CASSLAAGPPNTEAFF
DNA: TGCGCCAGCAGCTTGGCAGCGGGGCCCCCCAACACTGAAGCTTTCTTT

J: TRBJ2-7
D: -
V: TRBV4-2
size: -
CDR3: CASSQFQGINGEQYF
DNA: TGTGCCAGCAGCCAATTTCAGGGGATAAATGGCGAGCAGTACTTC